These 32 T cell receptor beta chains were sequenced from one sample in a study of T cell responses to AZD1222 COVID-19 vaccine. Sequencing used immunoSEQ multiplex PCR; TCRdb keeps in-frame clones, though not all of them. Among around 87,000 clones listed, approximately 92% were seen once. The sample in question was peripheral blood, obtained 28 days after the second AZD1222 dose. The receptors derive from an adult who received the AZD1222 COVID-19 vaccine.

Details on this clone: Its ends do not fully match the called genes, so a read error is possible. The chain couples TRBV6-5 to TRBJ2-1, with 9 bases fitting TRBD2. Germline CDR1 and CDR2: MNHEY and SVGAGI. The length of the CDR3 is 15 residues. The CDR3 loop is CASSYQTSSGANRVF. The CDR3 coding sequence is TGTGCCAGCAGTTACCAGACCTCTAGCGGGGCAAACAGGGTCTTC.

V is TRBV7-2 and J is TRBJ1-5; D is ambiguous. Trimming took off 6 bases at V and 0 bases at J, with 15 bases between the two ends. The CDR3 spans 16 residues. Germline V gene sequence: CDR1 SGHTA, CDR2 FQGNSA. The CDR3 DNA is TGTGCCAGCAGTAGGACGGCGATCTATAGCAATCAGCCCCAGCATTTT. Protein sequence: CASSRTAIYSNQPQHF.

CDR3 in DNA: TGTGCCAGCAGCCAAGATGGCGGCCAAGAGACCCAGTACTTC. Translation gives CASSQDGGQETQYF. The chain is built from TRBV3-1 (or the pseudogene TRBV3-2) and TRBJ2-5; D call uncertain. Germline-derived CDR1 and CDR2 are LGHDT and YNNKEL (reference sequence). V was clipped by 0 bases and J by 1 base, with 6 bases between them. The CDR3 consists of 14 residues.

The genes are TRBV10-3 and TRBJ1-4, with a possible D match to TRBD1 (6 bases). Germline V gene lookup returns CDR1 ENHRY and CDR2 SYGVKD. The CDR3 is 14 amino acids. V lost 3 bases to trimming and J lost 4 bases, with 9 bases between them. The CDR3 loop reads CAISDGQNNEKLFF. CDR3 DNA sequence: TGTGCCATCAGTGATGGACAGAATAATGAAAAACTGTTTTTT.

V usage is TRBV6-1 and J usage is TRBJ1-1, with D perhaps TRBD1 (6 bases). Trimming removed 3 bases at V and 3 bases at J, with 17 bases between. Per the germline V gene, CDR1 is MNHNS and CDR2 is SASEGT. The CDR3 length is 16 residues. The CDR3 spells CASSDNTGKGDTEAFF. In DNA, the CDR3 is TGTGCCAGCAGTGATAATACAGGGAAGGGGGACACTGAAGCTTTCTTT.

The V gene is TRBV18, the J gene TRBJ2-7; D unresolved. The ends were cut back, 6 bases at V and 0 bases at J, with 9 bases in the middle. CDR1 and CDR2 from the germline V gene are KGHSH and LQKENI. This CDR3 has 13 residues. The CDR3 protein is CASSPDDSYEQYF. The CDR3 DNA reads TGTGCCAGCTCCCCGGACGACTCCTACGAGCAGTACTTC.

This chain links TRBV19 with TRBJ1-2; 12 bases map to TRBD1. The CDR3 has 15 residues. Germline values: CDR1 LNHDA, CDR2 SQIVND (reference sequence). Unmatched junction bases numbered 5, after V lost 1 base and J lost 8 bases. CDR3 in amino acids: CASSIVGQGAPGYTF. The CDR3 nucleotides read TGTGCCAGTAGTATAGTGGGACAGGGGGCGCCCGGCTACACCTTC.

The CDR3 here is CASSKRTGEEQYF. CDR3 nucleotides: TGTGCCAGTAGTAAAAGGACAGGGGAGGAGCAGTACTTC. The chain links TRBV19 to TRBJ2-7; 9 bases fit TRBD1. The germline CDR1 and CDR2 sequences are LNHDA and SQIVND (reference sequence). The CDR3 covers 13 residues. Losses at the gene ends were 4 bases for V and 7 bases for J; bases not matched to a gene: 5. Complete variable domain (other parts from reference TRBV19 and TRBJ2-7): DGGITQSPKYLFRKEGQNVTLSCEQNLNHDAMYWYRQDPGQGLRLIYYSQIVNDFQKGDIAEGYSVSREKKESFPLTVTSAQKNPTAFYLCASSKRTGEEQYFGPGTRLTVT.

This clone was seen only a few times. The CDR3 sequence: CASSSAGTAPYEQYF. The CDR3 DNA reads as TGTGCCAGCAGCTCAGCCGGGACAGCCCCCTACGAGCAGTACTTC. This chain links TRBV11-2 with TRBJ2-7, with TRBD1 matching 7 bases. There are 15 residues in the CDR3. The junction had 8 bases not matched to a gene; V was cut back by 4 bases and J by 2 bases. The germline CDR1 and CDR2 sequences are SGHAT and FQNNGV.

This clone was seen a single time. The chain combines TRBV11-2 with TRBJ2-5; tentatively, D is TRBD1 or TRBD2 (5 bases each). The V end was cut by 5 bases, the J end by 1 base, with 17 bases between. The CDR3 sequence is 16 residues long. CDR1 is SGHAT and CDR2 is FQNNGV in the germline V gene. Here the CDR3 DNA reads TGTGCCAGCAGCCCCCGGGTGGGGGTGACCCAAGAGACCCAGTACTTC. It yields the protein CASSPRVGVTQETQYF.

The CDR3 spells CASSLGNGYTF. CDR3 sequence (DNA): TGTGCCAGCAGCCTGGGTAATGGCTACACCTTC. V is TRBV6-5 and J is TRBJ1-2; D remains ambiguous. Germline V gene lookup returns CDR1 MNHEY and CDR2 SVGAGI. Trimming pared 6 bases from V and 6 bases from J, leaving 8 bases between. This CDR3 spans 11 amino acids.

The chain is built from TRBV5-6 and TRBJ2-5; 7 bases fit TRBD2. This CDR3 spans 14 amino acids. Trimming took 2 bases from V and 2 from J; bases not matched to a gene: 3. CDR1 SGHDT and CDR2 YYEEEE come from the germline V gene. The CDR3, as DNA: TGTGCCAGCAGCTTCCCGGGACTACAAGAGACCCAGTACTTC. It translates to CASSFPGLQETQYF.

The chain couples TRBV6-1 to TRBJ1-1; D ambiguous. CDR3 size: 17 residues. Germline CDR1 and CDR2: MNHNS and SASEGT. Trimming removed 2 bases from V and 4 bases from J, with 20 bases in between. CDR3 sequence (DNA): TGTGCCAGCAGTGAAACTGGGAGGATCAAGAGTGGCACTGAAGCTTTCTTT. As protein: CASSETGRIKSGTEAFF.

The V call is TRBV18, the J call TRBJ1-1; no clear D. Trimming removed 3 bases from V and 1 base from J, with 15 bases in between. Germline V gene lookup returns CDR1 KGHSH and CDR2 LQKENI. This CDR3 region has 16 residues. This CDR3 is CASSPPSRIGNTEAFF. In DNA form, the CDR3 reads TGTGCCAGCTCACCCCCTTCACGGATCGGGAACACTGAAGCTTTCTTT.

The J gene is TRBJ1-2, the V gene TRBV18, with 7 bases matching TRBD1. V lost 9 bases to trimming and J lost 8 bases; unmatched junction nucleotides: 21. This CDR3 comprises 16 residues. Germline CDR1 and CDR2: KGHSH and LQKENI. In DNA form, the CDR3 reads TGTGCCAGTTCCACGGGCAGGGACAGTCGAATAAGGGGCTACACCTTC. As protein: CASSTGRDSRIRGYTF.

The J gene is TRBJ1-2, the V gene TRBV30; tentative D call: TRBD1 (5 bases). Germline CDR1 is GTSNPN and CDR2 is SVGIG (reference sequence). The CDR3 has 13 residues. CDR3 sequence reads: CARDGRLNYGYTF. The CDR3 coding sequence is TGTGCTCGGGACGGAAGACTTAACTATGGCTACACCTTC.

The chain carries TRBV6-2 or TRBV6-3 and TRBJ2-2, with a weak D call TRBD2 (6 bases). This CDR3 region has 14 residues. Germline CDR1 reads MNHEY; CDR2 reads SVGEGT. The V gene lost 6 bases and the J gene lost 5 bases, with 13 bases spanning the gap. In DNA form, the CDR3 reads TGTGCCAGCAGCCCCGTTGGGGGGACCGGGGAGCTGTTTTTT. Translation gives CASSPVGGTGELFF.

This chain links TRBV5-1 with TRBJ1-4; D call uncertain. V was clipped by 4 bases and J by 8 bases, with 15 bases between them. CDR1 is SGHRS, CDR2 YFSETQ, per germline. This CDR3 is built from 14 residues. CDR3 in amino acids: CASSPEISGEKLFF. Written as DNA, the CDR3 is TGCGCCAGCAGCCCCGAGATCTCGGGGGAAAAACTGTTTTTT.

The chain carries TRBV2 and TRBJ2-1; TRBD2 matches at 16 bases. The CDR3 is made up of 16 amino acids. J gave up 8 bases and V 2 bases, and 3 bases lay outside the gene matches. Germline CDR1 reads SNHLY; CDR2 reads FYNNEI. Written as DNA, the CDR3 is TGTGCCAGCAGTGAACCGGGACTAGCGGGAGGGTATGAGCAGTTCTTC. Its protein product is CASSEPGLAGGYEQFF.

Comment on this clone: Other nucleotide sequences in the sample specify the same CDR3. The rearrangement links TRBV6-4 to TRBJ2-2; D is unclear. Germline V lookup: CDR1 MRHNA, CDR2 SNTAGT. The CDR3 length is 13 residues. With 2 bases removed from V and 3 bases from J, the gap between germline ends came to 4 bases. The DNA of the CDR3 is TGTGCCAGCAGTGACAGCGACACCGGGGAGCTGTTTTTT. The encoded protein is CASSDSDTGELFF.

The chain has TRBV24-1 and TRBJ2-1; D possibly matches TRBD1 or TRBD2 (6 bases each). CDR3 length equals 12 residues. Germline lookup yields CDR1 KGHDR and CDR2 SFDVKD. With 5 bases removed from V and 8 bases from J, the gap between germline ends came to 9 bases. As DNA, the CDR3 is TGTGCCACCAGTGCTAGGGGGGATGAGCAGTTCTTC. This encodes CATSARGDEQFF.

This clone was counted once. The V gene is TRBV9, the J gene TRBJ1-3; 9 nucleotides line up with TRBD1. Unmatched junction bases numbered 4, after V lost 5 bases and J lost 4 bases. Per germline, CDR1 SGDLS and CDR2 YYNGEE. This CDR3 contains 14 residues. The chain's CDR3 is CASSNTGGGNTIYF. For the CDR3, the DNA is TGTGCCAGCAGTAACACAGGGGGCGGAAACACCATATATTTT.

The count of this clone is one. The chain joins TRBV5-3 to TRBJ1-1, with D perhaps TRBD1 (5 bases). TRBV5-3 is labeled an ORF, and its function is uncertain. V lost 3 bases to trimming and J lost 0 bases, with 12 bases between them. The CDR3 is 15 residues long. CDR3 protein: CARSYRWALNTEAFF. CDR3 DNA: TGTGCCAGAAGCTACAGGTGGGCCTTGAACACTGAAGCTTTCTTT.

Concerning this clone: This sample also contains other DNA sequences that code for the same CDR3. The genes are TRBV6-6 and TRBJ1-5; the D gene is possibly TRBD1 (6 bases). Germline V gene data show CDR1 as MNHNY and CDR2 as SVGAGI (reference sequence). The CDR3 covers 15 residues. V was pared by 2 bases and J by 2 bases, with 10 bases between. The CDR3 is CASSYGGGGNQPQHF. The CDR3 DNA sequence: TGTGCCAGCAGTTACGGAGGGGGAGGCAATCAGCCCCAGCATTTT.

The CDR3 region is CATRGVTGELFF. CDR3 bases: TGCGCCACGAGGGGTGTGACCGGGGAGCTGTTTTTT. The gene calls are TRBV5-1 and TRBJ2-2; D tentatively fits TRBD1 or TRBD2 (5 bases each). CDR1 and CDR2 from the germline V gene are SGHRS and YFSETQ. This CDR3 has 12 amino acids. V was clipped by 9 bases and J by 5 bases, with 11 bases between them.

This clone has more than one count but fewer than ten. This chain's CDR3 is CASSLDRGYYEQYF. DNA for the CDR3: TGTGCCAGCAGCTTGGACAGGGGGTACTACGAGCAGTACTTC. This rearrangement joins TRBV5-6 to TRBJ2-7; 8 bases are shared with TRBD1. The germline V gene has CDR1 SGHDT and CDR2 YYEEEE. Losses at the gene ends were 0 bases for V and 3 bases for J; bases not matched to a gene: 2. There are 14 residues in the CDR3.

The CDR3 DNA is TGCGCCAGCAGCCGGACAGTTGGTAACCCTGAAGCTTTCTTT. This translates into CASSRTVGNPEAFF. This chain joins TRBV5-1 and TRBJ1-1; a weak D match, TRBD1 (6 bases). Looked up from germline, CDR1 is SGHRS and CDR2 is YFSETQ. Trimming took off 4 bases at V and 6 bases at J, with 16 bases between the two ends. The CDR3 totals 14 residues.

V is TRBV2 and J is TRBJ1-1; D not certain. Germline V gives CDR1 SNHLY, CDR2 FYNNEI. The CDR3 consists of 12 residues. V was shortened by 6 bases and J by 10 bases, with 15 bases between the two germline ends. CDR3 region: CASSPDTLLAFF. CDR3 nucleotide sequence: TGTGCCAGCAGCCCTGACACTCTGTTAGCTTTCTTT.

The CDR3 loop reads CASSQGTGSYTEAFF. The CDR3, as DNA: TGTGCCAGCAGCCAAGGGACAGGGTCGTACACTGAAGCTTTCTTT. The chain couples TRBV4-2 to TRBJ1-1, with TRBD1 matching over 8 bases. The germline V gene has CDR1 LGHNA and CDR2 YNFKEQ. The CDR3 covers 15 residues. J lost 3 bases, V lost 1 base, and 4 bases had no gene match.

This sequence joins TRBV7-2 and TRBJ1-5; 7 positions agree with TRBD1. V was clipped by 5 bases and J by 7 bases; unmatched bases: 5. CDR1 and CDR2 from the germline V gene are SGHTA and FQGNSA. This CDR3 comprises 13 residues. CDR3 DNA: TGTGCCAGCAGCAAAGACAGGGAACAGCCCCAGCATTTT. It translates to CASSKDREQPQHF.

The rearrangement uses TRBV27 and TRBJ1-5; 7 bases align to TRBD1. The V gene end was trimmed by 2 bases and the J gene end by 7 bases; junction bases not matched to a gene: 2. The CDR3 is 13 amino acids. CDR1 and CDR2 from the germline V gene are MNHEY and SMNVEV (reference sequence). This chain's CDR3 is CASSLTGQQPQHF. For the CDR3, the DNA is TGTGCCAGCAGTTTAACGGGACAGCAGCCCCAGCATTTT.

The chain recombines TRBV2 with TRBJ1-1; D gene uncertain. The CDR3 runs to 14 residues. The V end was cut by 4 bases, the J end by 0 bases, with 9 bases between. Germline V lookup: CDR1 SNHLY, CDR2 FYNNEI. The CDR3 bases are TGTGCCAGCAGTGCCGCCCGGATGAACACTGAAGCTTTCTTT. It yields the protein CASSAARMNTEAFF.